A selection of T cell receptor beta chains follows, all from one sample in a study of blood T cell repertoires in COVID-19. Generated by immunoSEQ multiplex PCR, the TCRdb table keeps only in-frame clones and is missing some. The top ten hold approximately 39% of the sample, which has 75,000 or so clones, roughly four fifths seen once. The specimen was peripheral blood. These receptors all come from a woman aged 70-85 years with acute or convalescent COVID-19. The CDR3 runs from the conserved cysteine through the conserved F or W. A D gene is named only where the DNA matches it firmly. The size field is filled for only some rows; it gives once, few, many or a size class.

j_call d_call clone_size v_call cdr3_aa cdr3_nt
TRBJ2-5 TRBD2 . TRBV5-8 CASSSLGLAGEGEETQYF TGTGCCAGCAGCTCCTTAGGACTAGCGGGAGAGGGAGAGGAGACCCAGTACTTC
TRBJ1-5 TRBD1 . TRBV7-2 CASSRAQGSGQPQHF TGTGCCAGCAGCCGCGCACAGGGGTCCGGTCAGCCCCAGCATTTT
TRBJ2-2 TRBD2 . TRBV5-4 CASSTPSGKGELFF TGTGCCAGCAGTACACCGAGCGGGAAAGGGGAGCTGTTTTTT
TRBJ2-3 . . TRBV11-1 CASSLEGRGDTQYF TGTGCCAGCAGCTTAGAAGGGCGAGGGGATACGCAGTATTTT
TRBJ2-2 TRBD2 . TRBV29-1 CSARLAGGTGELFF TGCAGCGCCCGACTAGCGGGAGGTACCGGGGAGCTGTTTTTT
TRBJ2-5 TRBD1 . TRBV19 CASTVTGYYGETQYF TGTGCCAGTACCGTGACAGGGTACTACGGAGAGACCCAGTACTTC
TRBJ1-3 . . TRBV19 CAGRSSGAGNTIYF TGTGCCGGCCGGTCCTCAGGGGCTGGAAACACCATATATTTT
TRBJ2-5 TRBD1 few TRBV5-1 CASSPQTPTGGLQETQYF TGCGCCAGCAGCCCACAAACCCCGACAGGGGGCCTCCAAGAGACCCAGTACTTC
TRBJ1-1 TRBD1 . TRBV11-2 CASSSSPWGTGEIGTEAFF TGTGCCAGCAGCAGCTCGCCCTGGGGGACAGGGGAGATAGGAACTGAAGCTTTCTTT
TRBJ1-1 TRBD1 . TRBV3-1/TRBV3-2 CASSLQGADEAFF TGTGCCAGCAGCCTACAGGGGGCGGATGAAGCTTTCTTT
TRBJ2-5 . . TRBV6-5 CASSYSMVAKETQYF TGTGCCAGCAGTTACTCGATGGTAGCGAAAGAGACCCAGTACTTC
TRBJ2-2 TRBD1 . TRBV2 CASSMTGDHGELFF TGTGCCAGCAGCATGACAGGGGATCACGGGGAGCTGTTTTTT
TRBJ2-3 . . TRBV24-1 CATSAEYTTSTDTQYF TGTGCCACCAGTGCCGAGTACACTACTAGCACAGATACGCAGTATTTT
TRBJ2-7 TRBD1 . TRBV3-1/TRBV3-2 CASSRIGTASYEQYF TGTGCCAGCAGCCGAATCGGGACAGCTTCCTACGAGCAGTACTTC
TRBJ1-6 TRBD1 . TRBV5-5 CASSVTGRVSNSPLHF TGTGCCAGCAGCGTGACAGGGCGGGTCTCAAATTCACCCCTCCACTTT
TRBJ2-3 TRBD1 . TRBV11-2 CASSLRQGASTDTQYF TGTGCCAGCAGCTTACGCCAGGGGGCTAGCACAGATACGCAGTATTTT
TRBJ2-3 . once TRBV29-1 CSAGRADTQYF TGCAGCGCTGGTCGCGCAGATACGCAGTATTTT
TRBJ1-3 . once TRBV6-5 CASSRGWRDGNTIYF TGTGCCAGCAGCCGTGGGTGGAGGGATGGAAACACCATATATTTT
TRBJ2-1 TRBD1 . TRBV19 CASSIAPWTGDNEQFF TGTGCCAGTAGTATAGCTCCCTGGACAGGGGACAATGAGCAGTTCTTC
TRBJ2-7 . . TRBV2 CASSGGRVEQYF TGTGCCAGCAGTGGTGGCCGGGTCGAGCAGTACTTC
TRBJ2-3 TRBD2 . TRBV11-2 CASSRRTSGSSTDTQYF TGTGCCAGCAGCCGACGGACTAGCGGGAGTAGTACAGATACGCAGTATTTT
TRBJ2-5 TRBD1 . TRBV11-3 CASSLGQGDAEETQYF TGTGCCAGCAGCCTGGGACAGGGGGACGCAGAAGAGACCCAGTACTTC
TRBJ2-7 . . TRBV5-1 CASSLDWSSYEQYF TGCGCCAGCAGCTTGGACTGGAGCTCCTACGAGCAGTACTTC
TRBJ1-6 TRBD1 . TRBV3-1/TRBV3-2 CASSPGQGHFSSPLHF TGTGCCAGCAGCCCGGGACAGGGTCATTTCAGTTCACCCCTCCACTTT
TRBJ1-3 TRBD1 few TRBV2 CASSLDRGLDTIYF TGTGCCAGCAGCCTGGACAGGGGGTTGGACACCATATATTTT
TRBJ2-5 . few TRBV7-3 CASSQQGGGQETQYF TGTGCCAGCAGCCAACAGGGCGGAGGCCAAGAGACCCAGTACTTC
TRBJ1-3 TRBD1 . TRBV2 CASSRYRGSGNTIYF TGTGCCAGCAGTCGATACAGGGGGTCTGGAAACACCATATATTTT
TRBJ1-1 TRBD1 . TRBV5-4 CASSGLDRGSRFEAFF TGTGCCAGCAGCGGACTGGACAGGGGGTCGAGGTTTGAAGCTTTCTTT
TRBJ2-3 TRBD1 . TRBV7-2 CASSTGTGGTDTQYF TGTGCCAGCAGCACCGGGACAGGGGGGACAGATACGCAGTATTTT
TRBJ2-1 TRBD1 . TRBV6-7 CASLRDRDPYNEQFF TGTGCCAGCCTCCGGGACAGGGACCCCTACAATGAGCAGTTCTTC
TRBJ1-2 TRBD1 . TRBV28 CASSRRQGDYGYTF TGTGCCAGCAGCCGGAGACAGGGCGACTATGGCTACACCTTC
TRBJ1-5 . . TRBV6-1 CASSEAQGPYGTYSNQPQHF TGTGCCAGCAGTGAAGCGCAAGGACCGTATGGGACATATAGCAATCAGCCCCAGCATTTT
TRBJ1-2 TRBD1 few TRBV27 CASSDRGHGYTF TGTGCCAGCAGTGACAGGGGACATGGCTACACCTTC
TRBJ1-6 . . TRBV7-9 CASSSAVAPLHF TGTGCCAGCAGCTCCGCGGTGGCACCCCTCCACTTT
TRBJ1-3 . . TRBV19 CASSPSGAGNTIYF TGTGCCAGTAGTCCGTCAGGGGCTGGAAACACCATATATTTT
TRBJ2-7 . . TRBV2 CASLWNSGQYF TGTGCCAGCCTCTGGAATAGCGGACAGTACTTC
TRBJ2-7 TRBD2 . TRBV18 CASSPPPSSGSRYEQYF TGTGCCAGCTCACCACCACCCAGTAGCGGGAGTAGGTACGAGCAGTACTTC
TRBJ2-5 . . TRBV7-3 CASSENSGEGETQYF TGTGCCAGCAGCGAGAATTCAGGGGAAGGAGAGACCCAGTACTTC
TRBJ2-7 . once TRBV29-1 CSVVGGGDVYEQYF TGCAGCGTTGTTGGGGGCGGAGATGTCTACGAGCAGTACTTC
TRBJ1-3 TRBD1 . TRBV10-1 CASSAGTGSGNTIYF TGCGCCAGCTCAGCAGGGACAGGCTCTGGAAACACCATATATTTT
TRBJ2-2 TRBD2 . TRBV19 CASSGGLAASANTGELFF TGTGCCAGTAGCGGGGGACTAGCGGCTTCCGCGAACACCGGGGAGCTGTTTTTT
TRBJ1-1 . . TRBV7-9 CASSLLSGLNTEAFF TGTGCCAGCAGCTTACTTTCAGGGTTGAACACTGAAGCTTTCTTT
TRBJ1-2 . . TRBV7-3 CASSSNSDYGYTF TGTGCCAGCAGCTCCAACTCCGACTATGGCTACACCTTC
TRBJ1-2 TRBD1 . TRBV19 CASRIQGARNYGYTF TGTGCCAGTAGGATACAGGGGGCTCGGAACTATGGCTACACCTTC
TRBJ2-2 . . TRBV3-1/TRBV3-2 CASSLGRTNTGELFF TGTGCCAGCAGCCTAGGCAGGACGAACACCGGGGAGCTGTTTTTT
TRBJ2-5 TRBD1 . TRBV7-8 CASSLGPGQGQETQYF TGTGCCAGCAGCTTGGGCCCGGGACAGGGGCAAGAGACCCAGTACTTC
TRBJ1-4 TRBD1 few TRBV7-8 CASSLLPGTANEKLFF TGTGCCAGCAGCCTACTACCCGGGACAGCTAATGAAAAACTGTTTTTT
TRBJ1-2 TRBD1 . TRBV29-1 CSALGQGASGYTF TGCAGCGCCCTTGGACAGGGGGCGAGTGGCTACACCTTC
TRBJ2-1 TRBD2 . TRBV6-5 CASSSLAGAFDNEQFF TGTGCCAGCAGTTCCTTAGCGGGAGCGTTCGACAATGAGCAGTTCTTC
TRBJ2-2 TRBD2 . TRBV7-2 CASSSRRGINTGELFF TGTGCCAGCAGCTCGAGGCGGGGGATCAATACCGGGGAGCTGTTTTTT
TRBJ2-1 TRBD2 . TRBV2 CASSTRTSGSIYNEQFF TGTGCCAGCAGTACGAGAACTAGCGGGAGCATATACAATGAGCAGTTCTTC
TRBJ2-2 . . TRBV7-2 CASSLVAGLNTGELFF TGTGCCAGCAGCTTAGTCGCGGGATTGAACACCGGGGAGCTGTTTTTT
TRBJ2-1 TRBD2 . TRBV2 CASSASGRVVF TGTGCCAGCAGCGCGAGCGGGAGGGTGGTCTTC
TRBJ2-1 TRBD2 few TRBV29-1 CSASSGRAVGEQFF TGCAGCGCCTCAAGCGGGAGGGCCGTCGGTGAGCAGTTCTTC
TRBJ2-7 TRBD1 many TRBV30 CAWSNGQGYEQYF TGTGCCTGGTCTAATGGACAGGGCTACGAGCAGTACTTC
TRBJ1-5 TRBD1 . TRBV27 CASRAGTGGGQPQHF TGTGCCAGCCGCGCGGGGACAGGGGGAGGTCAGCCCCAGCATTTT
TRBJ1-2 TRBD1 . TRBV5-4 CASSPSLRTGVNYGYTF TGTGCCAGCAGCCCGAGCCTCCGGACAGGGGTTAACTATGGCTACACCTTC
TRBJ2-1 TRBD2 . TRBV9 CASSVGLAERQFF TGTGCCAGCAGCGTAGGTCTAGCGGAGAGACAGTTCTTC